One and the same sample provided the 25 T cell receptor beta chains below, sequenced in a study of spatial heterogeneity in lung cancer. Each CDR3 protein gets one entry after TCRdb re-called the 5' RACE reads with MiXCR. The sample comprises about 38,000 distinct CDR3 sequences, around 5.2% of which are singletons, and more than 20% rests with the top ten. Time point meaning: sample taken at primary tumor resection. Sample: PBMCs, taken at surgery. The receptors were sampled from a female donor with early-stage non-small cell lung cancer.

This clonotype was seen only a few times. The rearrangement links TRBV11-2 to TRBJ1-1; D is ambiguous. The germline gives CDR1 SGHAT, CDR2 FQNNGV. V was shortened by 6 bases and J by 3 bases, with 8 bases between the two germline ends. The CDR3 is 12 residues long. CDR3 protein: CASRVGYTEAFF. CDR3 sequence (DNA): TGTGCCAGCAGGGTGGGGTACACTGAAGCTTTCTTT.

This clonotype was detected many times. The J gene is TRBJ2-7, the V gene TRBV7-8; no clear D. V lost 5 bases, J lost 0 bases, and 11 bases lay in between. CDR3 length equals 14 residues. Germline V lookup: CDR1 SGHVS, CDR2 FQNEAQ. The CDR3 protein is CASSPPGYSYEQYF. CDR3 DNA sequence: TGTGCCAGCAGCCCCCCGGGTTACTCCTACGAGCAGTACTTC.

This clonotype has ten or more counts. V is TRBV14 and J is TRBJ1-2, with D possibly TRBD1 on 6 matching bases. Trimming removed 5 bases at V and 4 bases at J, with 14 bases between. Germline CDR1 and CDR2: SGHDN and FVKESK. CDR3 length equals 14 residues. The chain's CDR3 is CASSVSRTAYGYTF. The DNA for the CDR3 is TGTGCCAGCAGCGTGTCACGGACAGCCTATGGCTACACCTTC. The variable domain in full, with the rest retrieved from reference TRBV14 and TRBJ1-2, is EAGVTQFPSHSVIEKGQTVTLRCDPISGHDNLYWYRRVMGKEIKFLLHFVKESKQDESGMPNNRFLAERTGGTYSTLKVQPAELEDSGVYFCASSVSRTAYGYTFGSGTRLTVV.

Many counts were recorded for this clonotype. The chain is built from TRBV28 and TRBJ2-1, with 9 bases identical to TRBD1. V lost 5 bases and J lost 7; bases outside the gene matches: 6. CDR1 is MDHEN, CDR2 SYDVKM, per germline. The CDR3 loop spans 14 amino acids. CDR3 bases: TGTGCCAGCAGTACCGGGACAGGGAGAAATGAGCAGTTCTTC. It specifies CASSTGTGRNEQFF.

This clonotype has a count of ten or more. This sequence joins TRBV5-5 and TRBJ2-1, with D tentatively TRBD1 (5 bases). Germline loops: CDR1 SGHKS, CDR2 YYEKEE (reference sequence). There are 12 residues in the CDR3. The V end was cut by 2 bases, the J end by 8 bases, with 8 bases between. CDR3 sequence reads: CASSFTRDEQFF. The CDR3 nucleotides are TGTGCCAGCAGCTTTACCAGGGATGAGCAGTTCTTC.

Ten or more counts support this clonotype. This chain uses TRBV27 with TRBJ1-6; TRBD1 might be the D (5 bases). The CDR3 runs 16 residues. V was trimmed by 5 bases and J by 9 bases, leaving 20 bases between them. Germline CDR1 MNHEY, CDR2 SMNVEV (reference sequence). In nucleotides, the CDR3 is TGTGCCAGCAGTCCTCAAGCTGGCAGGGTTCGTTCACCCCTCCACTTT. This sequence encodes CASSPQAGRVRSPLHF.

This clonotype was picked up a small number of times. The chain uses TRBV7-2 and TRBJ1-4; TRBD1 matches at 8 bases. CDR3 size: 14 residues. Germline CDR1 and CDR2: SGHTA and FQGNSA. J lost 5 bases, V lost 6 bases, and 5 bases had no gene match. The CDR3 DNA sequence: TGTGCCAGCAGACAGGGACAGGCAAATGAAAAACTGTTTTTT. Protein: CASRQGQANEKLFF.

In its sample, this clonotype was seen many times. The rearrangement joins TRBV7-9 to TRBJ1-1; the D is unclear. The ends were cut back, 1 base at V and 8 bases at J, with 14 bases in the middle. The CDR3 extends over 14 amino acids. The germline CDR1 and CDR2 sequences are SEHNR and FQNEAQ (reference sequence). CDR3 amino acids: CASSLVAKGGEAFF. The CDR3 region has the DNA TGTGCCAGCAGCTTAGTCGCCAAGGGTGGGGAAGCTTTCTTT.

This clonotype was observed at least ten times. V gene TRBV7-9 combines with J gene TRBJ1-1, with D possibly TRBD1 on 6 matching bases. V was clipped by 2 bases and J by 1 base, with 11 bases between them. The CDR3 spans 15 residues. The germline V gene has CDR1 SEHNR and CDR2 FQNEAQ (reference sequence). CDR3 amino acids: CASSLLAGENTEAFF. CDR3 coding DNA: TGTGCCAGCAGCTTATTGGCAGGGGAGAACACTGAAGCTTTCTTT.

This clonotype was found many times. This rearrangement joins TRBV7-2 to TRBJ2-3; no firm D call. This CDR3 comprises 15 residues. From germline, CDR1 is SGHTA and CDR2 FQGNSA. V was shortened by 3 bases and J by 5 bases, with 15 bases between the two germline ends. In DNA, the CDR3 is TGTGCCAGCAGCTTGACCCTACGAGTCGGAGATACGCAGTATTTT. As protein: CASSLTLRVGDTQYF. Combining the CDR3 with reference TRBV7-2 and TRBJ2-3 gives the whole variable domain GAGVSQSPSNKVTEKGKDVELRCDPISGHTALYWYRQSLGQGLEFLIYFQGNSAPDKSGLPSDRFSAERTGGSVSTLTIQRTQQEDSAVYLCASSLTLRVGDTQYFGPGTRLTVL.

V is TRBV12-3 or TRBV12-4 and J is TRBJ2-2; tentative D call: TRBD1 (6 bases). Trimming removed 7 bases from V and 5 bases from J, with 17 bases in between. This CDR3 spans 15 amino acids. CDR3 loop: CASTPGRGGTGELFF. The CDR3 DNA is TGTGCCAGCACCCCAGGCAGGGGTGGAACCGGGGAGCTGTTTTTT.

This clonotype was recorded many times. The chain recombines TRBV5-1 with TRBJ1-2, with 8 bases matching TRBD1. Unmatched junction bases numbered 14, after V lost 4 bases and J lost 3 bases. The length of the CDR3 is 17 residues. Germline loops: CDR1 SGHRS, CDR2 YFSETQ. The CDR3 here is CASSRITGGHEDYGYTF. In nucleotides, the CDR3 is TGCGCCAGCAGCCGGATAACAGGGGGTCACGAGGACTATGGCTACACCTTC.

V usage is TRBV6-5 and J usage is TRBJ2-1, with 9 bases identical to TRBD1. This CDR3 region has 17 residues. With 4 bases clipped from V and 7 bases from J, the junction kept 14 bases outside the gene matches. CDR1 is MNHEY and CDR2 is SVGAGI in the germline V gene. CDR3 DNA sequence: TGTGCCAGCAGTTTCCCAATCGACAGGGGGGTAGGGAATGAGCAGTTCTTC. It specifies CASSFPIDRGVGNEQFF.

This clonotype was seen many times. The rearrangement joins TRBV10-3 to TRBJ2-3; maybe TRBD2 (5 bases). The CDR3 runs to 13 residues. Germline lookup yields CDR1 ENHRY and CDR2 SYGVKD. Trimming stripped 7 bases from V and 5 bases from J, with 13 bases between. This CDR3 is CAITGGREDTQYF. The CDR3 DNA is TGTGCCATCACGGGCGGCCGGGAAGATACGCAGTATTTT.

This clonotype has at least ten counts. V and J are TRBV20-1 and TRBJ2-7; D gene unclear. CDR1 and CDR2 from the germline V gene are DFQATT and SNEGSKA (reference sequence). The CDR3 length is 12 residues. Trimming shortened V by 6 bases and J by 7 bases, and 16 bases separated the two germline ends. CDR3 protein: CSAPRTLEEQYF. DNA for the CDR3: TGCAGTGCGCCGCGGACCCTCGAAGAGCAGTACTTC.

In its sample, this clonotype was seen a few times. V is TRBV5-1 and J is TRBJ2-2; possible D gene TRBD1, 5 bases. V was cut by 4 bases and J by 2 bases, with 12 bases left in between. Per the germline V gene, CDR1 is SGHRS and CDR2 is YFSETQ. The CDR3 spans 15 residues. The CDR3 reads CASSETVGNTGELFF. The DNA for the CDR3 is TGCGCCAGCAGCGAGACAGTGGGCAACACCGGGGAGCTGTTTTTT.

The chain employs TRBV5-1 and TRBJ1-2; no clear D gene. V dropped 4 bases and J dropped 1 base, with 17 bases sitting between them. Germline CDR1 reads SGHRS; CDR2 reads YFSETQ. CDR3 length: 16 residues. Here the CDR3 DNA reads TGCGCCAGCAGCAACCTCGCTCTGGAATTTAACTATGGCTACACCTTC. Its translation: CASSNLALEFNYGYTF.

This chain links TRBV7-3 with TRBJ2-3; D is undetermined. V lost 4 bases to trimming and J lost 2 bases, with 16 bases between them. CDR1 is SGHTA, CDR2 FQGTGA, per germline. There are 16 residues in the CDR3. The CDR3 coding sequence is TGTGCCAGCAGCTCGAGCTGGACCCCGAACACAGATACGCAGTATTTT. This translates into CASSSSWTPNTDTQYF.

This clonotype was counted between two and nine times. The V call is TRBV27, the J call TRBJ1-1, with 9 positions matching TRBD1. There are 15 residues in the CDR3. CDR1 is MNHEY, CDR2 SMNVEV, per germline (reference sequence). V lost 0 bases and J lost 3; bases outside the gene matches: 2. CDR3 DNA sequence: TGTGCCAGCAGTTTATCACAGGGGGCTCACACTGAAGCTTTCTTT. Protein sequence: CASSLSQGAHTEAFF.

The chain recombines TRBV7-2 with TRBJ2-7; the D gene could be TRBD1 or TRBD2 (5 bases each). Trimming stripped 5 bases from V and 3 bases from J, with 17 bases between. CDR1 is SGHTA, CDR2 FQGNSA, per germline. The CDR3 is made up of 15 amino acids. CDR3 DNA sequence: TGTGCCAGCAGCCACGGGACCCCGGACCTCTACGAGCAGTACTTC. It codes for CASSHGTPDLYEQYF.

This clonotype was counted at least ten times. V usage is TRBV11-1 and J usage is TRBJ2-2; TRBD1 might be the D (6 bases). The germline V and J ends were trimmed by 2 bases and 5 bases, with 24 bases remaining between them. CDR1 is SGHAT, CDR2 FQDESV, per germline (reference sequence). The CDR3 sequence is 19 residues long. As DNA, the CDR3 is TGTGCCAGCAGCTTATCTAAACGAACTCTCGAGAGGGGGACCGGGGAGCTGTTTTTT. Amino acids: CASSLSKRTLERGTGELFF.

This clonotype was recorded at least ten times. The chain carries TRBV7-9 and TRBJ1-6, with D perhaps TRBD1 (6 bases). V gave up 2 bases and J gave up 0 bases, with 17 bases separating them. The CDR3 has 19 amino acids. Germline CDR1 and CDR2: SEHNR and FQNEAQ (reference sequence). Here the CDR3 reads CASSLTGIGSPSYNSPLHF. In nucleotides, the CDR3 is TGTGCCAGCAGCTTAACAGGGATCGGATCCCCCTCCTATAATTCACCCCTCCACTTT.

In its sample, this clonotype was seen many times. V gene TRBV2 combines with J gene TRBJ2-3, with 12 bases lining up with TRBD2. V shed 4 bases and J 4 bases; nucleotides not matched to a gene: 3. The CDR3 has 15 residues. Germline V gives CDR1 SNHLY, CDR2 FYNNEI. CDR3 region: CASSVLAGGADTQYF. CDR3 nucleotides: TGTGCCAGCAGTGTCCTAGCGGGGGGGGCAGATACGCAGTATTTT. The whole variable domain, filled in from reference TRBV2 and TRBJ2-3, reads EPEVTQTPSHQVTQMGQEVILRCVPISNHLYFYWYRQILGQKVEFLVSFYNNEISEKSEIFDDQFSVERPDGSNFTLKIRSTKLEDSAMYFCASSVLAGGADTQYFGPGTRLTVL.

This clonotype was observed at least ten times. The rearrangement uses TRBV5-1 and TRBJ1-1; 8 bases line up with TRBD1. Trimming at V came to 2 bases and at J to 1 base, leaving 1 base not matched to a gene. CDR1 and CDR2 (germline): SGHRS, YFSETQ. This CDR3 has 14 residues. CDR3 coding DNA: TGCGCCAGCAGCTTACAGGGGGGGAACACTGAAGCTTTCTTT. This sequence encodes CASSLQGGNTEAFF.

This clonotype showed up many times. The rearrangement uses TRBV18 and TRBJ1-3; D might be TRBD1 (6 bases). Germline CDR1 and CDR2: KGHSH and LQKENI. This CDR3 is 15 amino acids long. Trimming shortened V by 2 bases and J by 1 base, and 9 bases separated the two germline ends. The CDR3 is CASSPSDRSGNTIYF. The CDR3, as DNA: TGTGCCAGCTCACCATCCGACAGGTCTGGAAACACCATATATTTT.